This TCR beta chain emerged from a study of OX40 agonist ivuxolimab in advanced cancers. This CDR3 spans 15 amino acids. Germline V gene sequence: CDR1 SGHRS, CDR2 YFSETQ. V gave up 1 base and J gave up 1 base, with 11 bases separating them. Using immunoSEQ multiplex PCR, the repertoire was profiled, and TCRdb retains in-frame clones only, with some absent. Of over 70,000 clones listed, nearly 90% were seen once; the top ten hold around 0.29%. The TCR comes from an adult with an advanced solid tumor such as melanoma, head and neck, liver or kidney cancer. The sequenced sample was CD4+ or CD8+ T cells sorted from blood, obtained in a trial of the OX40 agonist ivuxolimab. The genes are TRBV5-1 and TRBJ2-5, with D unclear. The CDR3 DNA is TGCGCCAGCAGCTTGCGAGGTTGGAGCCAAGAGACCCAGTACTTC. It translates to CASSLRGWSQETQYF.